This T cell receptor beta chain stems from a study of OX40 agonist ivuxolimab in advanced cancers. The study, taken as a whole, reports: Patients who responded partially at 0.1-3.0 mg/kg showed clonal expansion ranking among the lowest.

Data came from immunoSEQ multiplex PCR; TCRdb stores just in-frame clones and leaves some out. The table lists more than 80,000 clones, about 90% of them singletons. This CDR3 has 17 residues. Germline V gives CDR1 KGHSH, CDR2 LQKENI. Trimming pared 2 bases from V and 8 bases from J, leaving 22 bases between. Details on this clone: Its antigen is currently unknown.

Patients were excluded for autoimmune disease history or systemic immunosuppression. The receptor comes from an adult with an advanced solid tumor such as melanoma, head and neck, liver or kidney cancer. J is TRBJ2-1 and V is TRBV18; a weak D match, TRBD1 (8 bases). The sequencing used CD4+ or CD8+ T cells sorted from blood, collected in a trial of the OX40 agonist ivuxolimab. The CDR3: CASSPSQGQGGRDEQFF. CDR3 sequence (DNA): TGTGCCAGCTCACCAAGTCAAGGACAGGGAGGGCGGGATGAGCAGTTCTTC.